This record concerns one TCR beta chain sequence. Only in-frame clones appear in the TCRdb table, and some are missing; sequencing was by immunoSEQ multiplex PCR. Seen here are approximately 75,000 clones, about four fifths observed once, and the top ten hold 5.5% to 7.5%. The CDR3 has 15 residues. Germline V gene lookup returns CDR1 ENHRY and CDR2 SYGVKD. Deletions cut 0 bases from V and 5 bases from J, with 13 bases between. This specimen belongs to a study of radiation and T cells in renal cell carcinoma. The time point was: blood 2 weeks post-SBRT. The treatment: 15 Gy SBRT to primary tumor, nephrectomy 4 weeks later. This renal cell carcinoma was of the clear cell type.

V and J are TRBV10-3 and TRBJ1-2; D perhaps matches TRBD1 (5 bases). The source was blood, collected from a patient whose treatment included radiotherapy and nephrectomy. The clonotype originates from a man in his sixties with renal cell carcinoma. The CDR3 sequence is CAISESISGGYGYTF. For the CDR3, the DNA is TGTGCCATCAGTGAGTCGATTTCCGGGGGGTATGGCTACACCTTC.